This T cell receptor beta chain was identified during a study of technical replicates of blood from a few donors. Produced via immunoSEQ multiplex PCR; TCRdb's table is partial and in-frame only. This repertoire shows about 71,000 clones, around 97% found once; its top ten account for 0.22%. Germline-derived CDR1 and CDR2 are SNHLY and FYNNEI. This CDR3 spans 13 amino acids. Trimming removed 5 bases from V and 4 bases from J, with 11 bases in between. The rearrangement links TRBV2 to TRBJ1-2; D is possibly TRBD1 (6 bases). Sequencing was carried out using T cells isolated from PBMCs. This clonotype was obtained from a human donor in good health. The CDR3: CASSNQDSYGYTF. In DNA, the CDR3 is TGTGCCAGCAGTAACCAGGACAGCTATGGCTACACCTTC.